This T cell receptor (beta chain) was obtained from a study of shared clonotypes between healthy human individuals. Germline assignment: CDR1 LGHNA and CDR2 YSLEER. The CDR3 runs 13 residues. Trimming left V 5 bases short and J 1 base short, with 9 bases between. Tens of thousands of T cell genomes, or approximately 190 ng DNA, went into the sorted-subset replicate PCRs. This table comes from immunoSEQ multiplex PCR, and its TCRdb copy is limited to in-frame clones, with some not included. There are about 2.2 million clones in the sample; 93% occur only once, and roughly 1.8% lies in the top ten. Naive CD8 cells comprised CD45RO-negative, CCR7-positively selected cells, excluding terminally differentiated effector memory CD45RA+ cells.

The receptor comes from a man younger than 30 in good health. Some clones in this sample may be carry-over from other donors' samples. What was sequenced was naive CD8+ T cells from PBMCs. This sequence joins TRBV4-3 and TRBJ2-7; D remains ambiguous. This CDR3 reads CASSAGLSYEQYF. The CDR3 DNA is TGCGCCAGCAGCGCCGGCCTATCCTACGAGCAGTACTTC.